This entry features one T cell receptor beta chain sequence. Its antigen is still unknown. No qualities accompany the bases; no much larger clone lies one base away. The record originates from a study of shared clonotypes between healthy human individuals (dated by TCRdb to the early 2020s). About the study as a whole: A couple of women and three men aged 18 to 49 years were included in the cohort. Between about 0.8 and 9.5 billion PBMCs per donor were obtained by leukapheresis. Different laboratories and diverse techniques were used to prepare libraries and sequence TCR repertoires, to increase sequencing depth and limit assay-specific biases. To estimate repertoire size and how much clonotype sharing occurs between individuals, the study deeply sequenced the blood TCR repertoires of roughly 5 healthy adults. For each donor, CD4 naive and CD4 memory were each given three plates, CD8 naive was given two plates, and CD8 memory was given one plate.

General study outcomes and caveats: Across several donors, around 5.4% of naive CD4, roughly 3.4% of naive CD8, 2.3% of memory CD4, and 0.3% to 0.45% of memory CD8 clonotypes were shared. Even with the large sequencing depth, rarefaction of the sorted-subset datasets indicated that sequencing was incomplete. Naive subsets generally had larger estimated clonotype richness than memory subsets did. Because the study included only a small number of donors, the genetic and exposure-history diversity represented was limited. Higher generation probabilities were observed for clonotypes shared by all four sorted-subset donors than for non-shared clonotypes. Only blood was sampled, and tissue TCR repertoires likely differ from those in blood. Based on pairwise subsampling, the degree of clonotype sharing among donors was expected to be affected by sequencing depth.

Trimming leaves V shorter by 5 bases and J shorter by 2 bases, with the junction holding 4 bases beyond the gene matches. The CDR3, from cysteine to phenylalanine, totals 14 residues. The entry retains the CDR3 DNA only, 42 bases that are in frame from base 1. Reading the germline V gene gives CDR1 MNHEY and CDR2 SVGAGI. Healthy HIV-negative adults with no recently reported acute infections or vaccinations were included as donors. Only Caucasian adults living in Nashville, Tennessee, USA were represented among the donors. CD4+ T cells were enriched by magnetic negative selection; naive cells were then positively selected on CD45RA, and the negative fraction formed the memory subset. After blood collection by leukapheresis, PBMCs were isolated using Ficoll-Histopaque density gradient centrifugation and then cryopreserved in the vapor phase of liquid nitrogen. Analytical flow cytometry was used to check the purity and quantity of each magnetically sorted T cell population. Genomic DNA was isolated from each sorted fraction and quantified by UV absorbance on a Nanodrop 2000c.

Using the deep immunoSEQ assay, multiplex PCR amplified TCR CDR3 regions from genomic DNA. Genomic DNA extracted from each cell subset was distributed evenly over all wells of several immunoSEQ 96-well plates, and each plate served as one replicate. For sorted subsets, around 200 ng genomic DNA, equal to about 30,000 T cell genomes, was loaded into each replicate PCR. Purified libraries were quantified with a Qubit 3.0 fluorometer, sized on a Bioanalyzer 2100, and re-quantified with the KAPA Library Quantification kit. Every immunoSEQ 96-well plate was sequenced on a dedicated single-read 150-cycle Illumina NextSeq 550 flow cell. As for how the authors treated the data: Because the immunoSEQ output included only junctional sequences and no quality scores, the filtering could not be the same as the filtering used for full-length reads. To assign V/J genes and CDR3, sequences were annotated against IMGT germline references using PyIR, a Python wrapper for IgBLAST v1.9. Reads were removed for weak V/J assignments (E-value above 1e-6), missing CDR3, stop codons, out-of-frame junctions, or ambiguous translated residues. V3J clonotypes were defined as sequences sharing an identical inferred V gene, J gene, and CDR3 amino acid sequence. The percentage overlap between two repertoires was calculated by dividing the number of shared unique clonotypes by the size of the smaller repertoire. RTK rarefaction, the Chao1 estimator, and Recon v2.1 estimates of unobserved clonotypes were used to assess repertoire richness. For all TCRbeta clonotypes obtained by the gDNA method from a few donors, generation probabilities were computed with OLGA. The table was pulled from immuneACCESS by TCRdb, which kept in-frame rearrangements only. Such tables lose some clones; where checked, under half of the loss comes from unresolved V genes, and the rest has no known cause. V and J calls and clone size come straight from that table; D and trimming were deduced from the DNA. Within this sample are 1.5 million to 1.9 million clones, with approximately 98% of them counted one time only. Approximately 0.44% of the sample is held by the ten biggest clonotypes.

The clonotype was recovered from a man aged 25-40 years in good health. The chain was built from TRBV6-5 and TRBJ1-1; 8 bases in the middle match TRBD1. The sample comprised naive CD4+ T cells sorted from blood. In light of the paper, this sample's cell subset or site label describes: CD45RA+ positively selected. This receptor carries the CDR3 CASSPGQENTEAFF. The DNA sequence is TGTGCCAGCAGTCCGGGACAGGAAAACACTGAAGCTTTCTTT.